Listed below are T cell receptor beta chains from one sample, sequenced in a study of T cells in Graves' hyperthyroidism and ophthalmopathy. TCRdb recomputed calls from the multiplex PCR reads with MiXCR, one row per CDR3 protein. Of some 490,000 distinct CDR3 sequences detected, approximately 23% appear once; the ten largest clones hold under 55%. Sample: blood. The source of these receptors is a woman aged 70-85 years with Graves' ophthalmopathy. Each CDR3 is given with its conserved first and last residue. A D gene is named only where the DNA matches it firmly. Clone size is not always given. Where it is, it says once, few, many or a class for expanded clones.

v_call	j_call	d_call	cdr3_length	clone_size	cdr3_nt	cdr3_aa
TRBV20-1	TRBJ2-1	.	14	many	TGCAGTGCTAGAGTAGGGGGAGGGGCGAATGAGCAGTTCTTC	CSARVGGGANEQFF
TRBV25-1	TRBJ2-7	TRBD1	16	few	TGTGCCAGCAGTGAACCCGCCGCAGGGGGCAGGCACGAGCAGTACTTC	CASSEPAAGGRHEQYF
TRBV4-1	TRBJ2-7	TRBD2	15	few	TGCGCCAGCAGCCAAGAGCAGCGGGACTCCTACGAGCAGTACTTC	CASSQEQRDSYEQYF
TRBV24-1	TRBJ1-1	TRBD1	13	many	TGTGCCACCAGGGACAGGGGGTACACTGAAGCTTTCTTT	CATRDRGYTEAFF
TRBV11-1	TRBJ1-1	TRBD1	15	few	TGTGCCAGCAGCTCGGAATCGTCAGGGGGTACTGAAGCTTTCTTT	CASSSESSGGTEAFF
TRBV29-1	TRBJ2-7	TRBD2	14	few	TGCAGCGTTGCCCGGGAGGGCCAACCGGGCGAGCAGTACTTC	CSVAREGQPGEQYF
TRBV12-5	TRBJ2-1	.	11	.	TGTGCTAGTGGCTCCAAACACGAGCAGTTCTTC	CASGSKHEQFF
TRBV5-1	TRBJ2-7	.	14	.	TGCGCCAGCAAACGGACGGCACTTCCCGCCGAGCAGTACTTC	CASKRTALPAEQYF
TRBV30	TRBJ2-1	TRBD1	16	few	TGTGCCTGGAGTGTACTAGGACAGGGGGCCTACAATGAGCAGTTCTTC	CAWSVLGQGAYNEQFF
TRBV20-1	TRBJ2-3	.	16	.	TGCAGTGCTAGTCCCTCGACTGGCAGAATCACAGATACGCAGTATTTT	CSASPSTGRITDTQYF
TRBV7-9	TRBJ2-3	.	16	.	TGTGCCAGCAGCATAGACAGGAGCTGGGGGACAGATACGCAGTATTTT	CASSIDRSWGTDTQYF
TRBV5-1	TRBJ1-2	.	13	.	TGCGCCAGCAGCTACAAAACAGGGAATGGCTACACCTTC	CASSYKTGNGYTF
TRBV7-9	TRBJ2-3	.	16	few	TGTGCCAGCAGCCCAAAGAGGGCCCGGGTGGGTGATACGCAGTATTTT	CASSPKRARVGDTQYF
TRBV5-6	TRBJ2-7	.	14	.	TGTGCCAGCAGCTTGAGGGGAATGAGATACGAGCAGTACTTC	CASSLRGMRYEQYF
TRBV9	TRBJ2-7	.	15	few	TGTGCCAGCAGCGTAGATGGGACTCTCTCCTACGAGCAGTACTTC	CASSVDGTLSYEQYF
TRBV6-1	TRBJ2-1	TRBD2	15	.	TGTGCCAGCAGTCGCCCCGGGACTAGCGGGATGATGCAGTTCTTC	CASSRPGTSGMMQFF
TRBV5-6	TRBJ2-7	TRBD2	15	few	TGTGCCAGCAGAAAAGGACTAGCGGGAGAGGGTGAGCAGTACTTC	CASRKGLAGEGEQYF
TRBV5-1	TRBJ1-2	.	14	few	TGCGCCAGCAGCTTGGATGCAGGGCGCTATGGCTACACCTTC	CASSLDAGRYGYTF
TRBV6-1	TRBJ2-3	TRBD1	16	few	TGTGCCAGCAGCTTAGGCCGGGACAGCTCAGGTCGTACGCAGTATTTT	CASSLGRDSSGRTQYF
TRBV27	TRBJ1-2	.	13	few	TGTGCCAGCAGCCAAGCCGGCCCTTACGGCTACACCTTC	CASSQAGPYGYTF
TRBV18	TRBJ2-3	TRBD2	16	.	TGTGCCAGCTCACCTCTAGCGGGAGGGAGCGCAGATACGCAGTATTTT	CASSPLAGGSADTQYF
TRBV12-3/TRBV12-4	TRBJ1-5	.	18	many	TGTGCCAGCAGTTTAAAAATGGGGCAATGGTGGGGAGATCAGCCCCAGCATTTT	CASSLKMGQWWGDQPQHF
TRBV30	TRBJ1-3	.	15	.	TGTGCCTGGAGGGAACTAGGTTTATCTGGAAACACCATATATTTT	CAWRELGLSGNTIYF
TRBV7-8	TRBJ2-3	.	16	.	TGTGCCAGCAGCTCGGACCGGGGGCTCAGCACAGATACGCAGTATTTT	CASSSDRGLSTDTQYF
TRBV20-1	TRBJ2-1	TRBD2	17	.	TGCAGTGCTAGAGATTCCTTCGGGACTAGCGGGACGGTTGAGCAGTTCTTC	CSARDSFGTSGTVEQFF
TRBV5-1	TRBJ1-1	.	15	.	TGCGCCAGCAGCTTCAGGGGAACCCTGAGGACTGAAGCTTTCTTT	CASSFRGTLRTEAFF
TRBV2	TRBJ2-7	TRBD1	17	many	TGTGCCAGCAGTGAACGCTACTTGGGACAGGGGACTTACGAGCAGTACTTC	CASSERYLGQGTYEQYF
TRBV7-9	TRBJ2-1	.	13	.	TGTGCCAGCAGCTTAGCACAGAACCTAGAGCAGTTCTTC	CASSLAQNLEQFF
TRBV6-1	TRBJ1-2	TRBD1	16	few	TGTGCCAGCAGTGAAGTTCGGGACAGGGGAAACTATGGCTACACCTTC	CASSEVRDRGNYGYTF
TRBV7-3	TRBJ1-5	.	17	few	TGTGCCAGCAGCCCCAAACCGCAAGGGGATAGCAATCAGCCCCAGCATTTT	CASSPKPQGDSNQPQHF
TRBV11-2	TRBJ2-7	.	14	many	TGTGCCAGCAACTTGGGCCTAGCGTCAAACGAGCAGTACTTC	CASNLGLASNEQYF